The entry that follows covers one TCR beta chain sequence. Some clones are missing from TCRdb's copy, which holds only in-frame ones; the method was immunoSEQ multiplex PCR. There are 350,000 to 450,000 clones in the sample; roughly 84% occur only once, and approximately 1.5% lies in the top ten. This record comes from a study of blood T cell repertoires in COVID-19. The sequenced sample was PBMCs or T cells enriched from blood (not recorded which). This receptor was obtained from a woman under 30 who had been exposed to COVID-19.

In nucleotides, the CDR3 is TGTGCCAGCAGCACAGGGTCAAGCTACGAGCAGTACTTC. It encodes CASSTGSSYEQYF. V and J are TRBV6-5 and TRBJ2-7, with D tentatively TRBD1 (6 bases). The V end lost 6 bases, the J end lost 3 bases, and 12 bases lay between the germline ends. CDR1 MNHEY and CDR2 SVGAGI come from the germline V gene. The CDR3 covers 13 residues.